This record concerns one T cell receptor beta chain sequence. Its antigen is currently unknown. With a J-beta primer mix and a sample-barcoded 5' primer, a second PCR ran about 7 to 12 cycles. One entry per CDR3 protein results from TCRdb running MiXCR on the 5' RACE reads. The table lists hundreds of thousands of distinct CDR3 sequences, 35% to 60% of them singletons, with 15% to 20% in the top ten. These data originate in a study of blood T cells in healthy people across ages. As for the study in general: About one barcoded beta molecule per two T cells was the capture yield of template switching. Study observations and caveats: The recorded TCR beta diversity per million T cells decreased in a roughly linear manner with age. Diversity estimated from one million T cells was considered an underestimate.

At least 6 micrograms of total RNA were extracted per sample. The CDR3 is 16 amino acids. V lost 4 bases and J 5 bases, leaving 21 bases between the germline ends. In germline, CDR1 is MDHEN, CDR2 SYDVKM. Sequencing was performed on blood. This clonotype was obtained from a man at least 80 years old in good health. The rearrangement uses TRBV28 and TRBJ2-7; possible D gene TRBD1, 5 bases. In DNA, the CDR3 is TGTGCCAGCAGTTCCAATAAAGGGGCGAAAGACAACGAGCAGTACTTC. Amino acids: CASSSNKGAKDNEQYF.